This T cell receptor (beta chain) originates from a study of chronic HIV infection and antiretroviral therapy. A single record per CDR3 protein comes from TCRdb applying MiXCR to the 5' RACE reads. The sample has about 48,000 distinct CDR3 sequences, 15% to 20% seen once. CDR1 is MGHRA and CDR2 is YSYEKL in the germline V gene. The CDR3 totals 17 residues. J lost 5 bases, V lost 3 bases, and 12 bases had no gene match. What was sequenced was peripheral blood. This chain connects TRBV4-1 to TRBJ2-7, with TRBD2 identical over 11 bases. This sequence originates from an adult who had HIV and had not received antiretroviral therapy, or was an uninfected healthy control (not recorded which). CDR3 bases: TGCGCCAGCAGCCAGGGAATCTTAGCGGGAGGGAGCCACGAGCAGTACTTC. Translated: CASSQGILAGGSHEQYF.